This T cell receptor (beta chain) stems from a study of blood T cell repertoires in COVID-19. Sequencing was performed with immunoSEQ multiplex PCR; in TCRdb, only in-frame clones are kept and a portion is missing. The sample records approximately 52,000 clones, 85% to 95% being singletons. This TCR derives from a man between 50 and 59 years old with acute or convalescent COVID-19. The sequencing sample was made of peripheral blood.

The CDR3 here is CATSSLKSSYEQYF. The CDR3 nucleotides are TGTGCCACCTCCTCCCTAAAGAGCTCCTACGAGCAGTACTTC. The V gene is TRBV6-5, the J gene TRBJ2-7; D ambiguous. Trimming shortened V by 10 bases and J by 0 bases, and 16 bases separated the two germline ends. The CDR3 has 14 amino acids. Per the germline V gene, CDR1 is MNHEY and CDR2 is SVGAGI.